This entry lists 21 T cell receptor beta chains sequenced from one sample in a study of breast tumors, draining lymph nodes, adjacent tissues. Samples came from axillary lymph nodes draining the breast cancer. TCRdb reprocessed the multiplex PCR reads with MiXCR, giving one entry per CDR3 protein. The sample yields fewer than 300,000 distinct CDR3 sequences, about 30% seen once. Sequencing was carried out using axillary lymph node tissue. The origin of the receptors is a female donor with breast cancer. Some clones in this sample may be carry-over from other donors' samples.

This clonotype has a count of ten or more. The genes are TRBV20-1 and TRBJ2-1, with D possibly being TRBD2 (7 bases). CDR3 length equals 13 residues. Germline V gives CDR1 DFQATT, CDR2 SNEGSKA (reference sequence). The ends were cut back, 4 bases at V and 10 bases at J, with 17 bases in the middle. The CDR3 DNA reads as TGCAGTGCTACGCGGGGGCGGGCTGGAGAGCAGTTCTTC. Translated: CSATRGRAGEQFF.

As for this clonotype: This clone may be a read error of a much larger clone one base away. V usage is TRBV4-1 and J usage is TRBJ1-1; no clear D gene. CDR3 length: 14 residues. Germline V gene sequence: CDR1 MGHRA, CDR2 YSYEKL. The CDR3 reads CTSSQKEANTEAFF. The CDR3 nucleotides read TGCACCAGCAGCCAAAAGGAGGCGAACACTGAAGCTTTCTTT.

This clonotype occurred many times. The CDR3 region is CASSQDVPDTQYF. In DNA, the CDR3 is TGCGCCAGCAGCCAAGATGTACCAGATACGCAGTATTTT. The chain links TRBV4-3 to TRBJ2-3, with D unresolved. V was cut by 0 bases and J by 4 bases, with 5 bases left in between. The CDR3 is 13 amino acids. CDR1 and CDR2 (germline): LGHNA, YSLEER.

This clonotype has ten or more counts. The chain is built from TRBV20-1 and TRBJ2-1; 7 bases line up with TRBD2. V gave up 4 bases and J gave up 5 bases; unmatched junction bases: 2. The germline CDR1 and CDR2 sequences are DFQATT and SNEGSKA (reference sequence). This CDR3 has 12 residues. The CDR3 sequence: CSATLADNEQFF. The CDR3 DNA reads as TGCAGTGCTACTCTAGCGGACAATGAGCAGTTCTTC.

The chain has TRBV12-3 or TRBV12-4 and TRBJ1-3; D unclear. This CDR3 is 15 amino acids long. V shed 5 bases and J shed 3 bases, with 14 bases lying between them. In nucleotides, the CDR3 is TGTGCCAGCAGTATAGAGCCCTGGGGTGGAAACACCATATATTTT. This translates into CASSIEPWGGNTIYF.

This clonotype was counted only a few times. A much more abundant neighbour one base away suggests this may be a read error. V and J are TRBV6-1 and TRBJ2-3, with 14 bases lining up with TRBD2. The CDR3 is 15 residues long. Germline lookup yields CDR1 MNHNS and CDR2 SASEGT. J was trimmed by 4 bases and V by 6 bases; bases with no gene match: 3. CDR3 sequence reads: CASRRGLAGADTQYF. The CDR3 DNA reads TGTGCCAGCAGACGGGGACTAGCGGGAGCAGATACGCAGTATTTT.

The rearrangement links TRBV10-3 to TRBJ2-5; 9 bases line up with TRBD2. CDR3 length equals 14 residues. Germline loops: CDR1 ENHRY, CDR2 SYGVKD. The junction had 5 bases not matched to a gene; V was cut back by 5 bases and J by 4 bases. The CDR3 DNA sequence: TGTGCCATCAGTCCCCTAGCGGGGTTAGAGACCCAGTACTTC. This translates into CAISPLAGLETQYF.

In this sample, this clonotype turned up many times. The chain joins TRBV29-1 to TRBJ2-3; TRBD2 is a possible D gene (5 bases). V lost 6 bases and J lost 6, with 16 bases in between. Germline CDR1 SQVTM, CDR2 ANQGSEA. This CDR3 is 13 amino acids long. CDR3 amino acids: CSVAAPVGDTQYF. CDR3 in DNA: TGCAGCGTAGCGGCCCCGGTCGGGGATACGCAGTATTTT.

With regard to this clonotype: This may come from a read error, since a much larger clone is one base off. The chain recombines TRBV30 with TRBJ1-4; possibly TRBD1 for D (5 bases). The CDR3 extends over 14 amino acids. Germline V lookup: CDR1 GTSNPN, CDR2 SVGIG (reference sequence). CDR3 in amino acids: CAWSAGGKNEKLVF. The CDR3 coding sequence is TGTGCCTGGAGTGCCGGGGGGAAAAATGAAAAACTGGTTTTT.

The table lists this clonotype with a count of one. A read error may explain this, as a much larger clone is one base away. The chain carries TRBV7-3 and TRBJ1-2; possible D gene TRBD1, 6 bases. Germline V gives CDR1 SGHTA, CDR2 FQGTGA. This CDR3 is 15 amino acids long. Here the CDR3 DNA reads TGTGCCAACAGCTTAACCGGGGGGCCAGGGCATGGCTACACCTTC. Residues: CANSLTGGPGHGYTF.

Points on this clonotype: This may stem from a read error, because a much larger clone lies one nucleotide away. This chain links TRBV30 with TRBJ2-1, with D perhaps TRBD2 (5 bases). The CDR3 consists of 13 residues. Trimming stripped 3 bases from V and 7 bases from J, with 13 bases between. Germline V gene sequence: CDR1 GTSNPN, CDR2 SVGIG (reference sequence). Written as DNA, the CDR3 is TGTGCCTGGAGGGGGATAGCGTGTAATGAGCAGTTCTTC. This encodes CAWRGIACNEQFF.

A word on this clonotype: A read error may explain this, as a much larger clone is one base away. This CDR3 is missing its conserved last phenylalanine or tryptophan, likely due to a read error. This sequence joins TRBV14 and TRBJ2-7; D perhaps matches TRBD2 (6 bases). Germline CDR1 reads SGHDN; CDR2 reads FVKESK. The CDR3 contains 15 residues. Trimming pared 1 base from V and 3 bases from J, leaving 13 bases between. DNA for the CDR3: TGTGCCAGCAGCCAAGTCGGAGGGCCCAACTACGAGCAGTACCTC. This gives the protein CASSQVGGPNYEQYL.

This clonotype has ten or more counts. The J gene is TRBJ1-2, the V gene TRBV30; tentative D call: TRBD1 (6 bases). Looked up from germline, CDR1 is GTSNPN and CDR2 is SVGIG (reference sequence). V lost 0 bases and J 4 bases, leaving 15 bases between the germline ends. This CDR3 comprises 15 residues. The CDR3 coding sequence is TGTGCCTGGAGTGTACCCCCAGGGGAAAGCTATGGCTACACCTTC. This codes for CAWSVPPGESYGYTF.

Concerning this clonotype itself: Likely a read error: the CDR3 ends without its conserved phenylalanine or tryptophan. This rearrangement joins TRBV11-3 to TRBJ2-7, with a tentative D call TRBD2 (6 bases). The CDR3 extends over 16 amino acids. Germline V gene sequence: CDR1 SGHNT, CDR2 YENEEA. Trimming took off 2 bases at V and 3 bases at J, with 17 bases between the two ends. DNA of the CDR3: TGTGCCAGCAGCTTAACCACAACTGCGACTAGCTACGAGCAGTACCTC. Protein product: CASSLTTTATSYEQYL.

This chain connects TRBV20-1 to TRBJ1-6; D possibly corresponds to TRBD1 (5 bases). Trimming stripped 2 bases from V and 6 bases from J, with 11 bases between. The CDR3 covers 14 residues. Germline CDR1 and CDR2: DFQATT and SNEGSKA (reference sequence). The DNA of the CDR3 is TGCAGTGCTAGATGGGACGGCGCTAATTCACCCCTCCACTTT. Translation gives CSARWDGANSPLHF.

The chain couples TRBV2 to TRBJ2-3; 12 bases fit TRBD1. Germline-derived CDR1 and CDR2 are SNHLY and FYNNEI. V gave up 3 bases and J gave up 3 bases; unmatched junction bases: 16. This CDR3 has 20 residues. The DNA for the CDR3 is TGTGCCAGCAGTGAGGGGATCCGGGACAGGGGGCTATATGTTACAGATACGCAGTATTTT. Its protein product is CASSEGIRDRGLYVTDTQYF.

Note on this clonotype: Sequence at one end of the junction differs from germline and may be a read error. The V and J genes are TRBV5-4 and TRBJ1-4; the D is unclear. In germline, CDR1 is SGHNT, CDR2 YYREEE (reference sequence). CDR3 size: 15 residues. The CDR3 bases are TGTGCCAGCAGCTCGGCTCGCACAACTAATGAAGAACTGTTTTTT. Amino acid sequence: CASSSARTTNEELFF.

V gene TRBV29-1 combines with J gene TRBJ1-6; D gene ambiguous. V lost 4 bases and J 6 bases, leaving 10 bases between the germline ends. CDR3 size: 13 residues. The germline V gene encodes CDR1 SQVTM and CDR2 ANQGSEA. The CDR3 sequence is CSVAEGSNSPLHF. The CDR3 bases are TGCAGCGTTGCGGAGGGTAGTAATTCACCCCTCCACTTT. The variable domain in full, completed from reference TRBV29-1 and TRBJ1-6, reads SAVISQKPSRDICQRGTSLTIQCQVDSQVTMMFWYRQQPGQSLTLIATANQGSEATYESGFVIDKFPISRPNLTFSTLTVSNMSPEDSSIYLCSVAEGSNSPLHFGNGTRLTVT.

This clonotype was seen only a few times. This may be a read error, as it is one base from a much larger clone. The chain joins TRBV12-3 or TRBV12-4 to TRBJ2-1; 8 bases fit TRBD2. The length of the CDR3 is 11 residues. Germline trimming cut 3 bases from V and 16 bases from J; bases unmatched to any gene: 5. CDR3 DNA: TGTGCCAGCAGTTTCGGGACTAGACGTTTCTTC. It is translated as CASSFGTRRFF.

Regarding this clonotype: One end of the junction fails to match germline, which may point to a read error. The chain couples TRBV9 to TRBJ2-2, with 9 nucleotides matching TRBD2. The germline CDR1 and CDR2 sequences are SGDLS and YYNGEE. CDR3 length: 16 amino acids. The CDR3 DNA is TGTGCCAGCAGCGTAGCAGCGGGAGGTCTTGGCTGGGAGCTGGTTTTT. Residues: CASSVAAGGLGWELVF.

This sequence joins TRBV14 and TRBJ1-1, with a weak D call TRBD1 (6 bases). Looked up from germline, CDR1 is SGHDN and CDR2 is FVKESK. Trimming removed 3 bases at V and 0 bases at J, with 14 bases between. There are 16 residues in the CDR3. The CDR3 reads CASSHLTGTLNTEAFF. DNA of the CDR3: TGTGCCAGCAGCCACCTTACCGGGACACTGAACACTGAAGCTTTCTTT.